This T cell receptor beta chain was captured in a study of T cells after yellow fever vaccination. General study results and limits: Booster samples showed a return of most primary-vaccination clones (around 95% CD4, about 88% CD8). Within FACS-sorted repertoires, abundant clonotypes contaminating from the bulk population could be present.

Each CDR3 protein gets one entry after TCRdb re-called the 5' RACE reads with MiXCR. This table holds about 350,000 distinct CDR3 sequences, about 7.8% found once. This CDR3 contains 15 residues. Germline V gene data show CDR1 as MNHNS and CDR2 as SASEGT. Trimming cost V 6 bases and J 2 bases; bases outside gene matches: 7. This clonotype has only a few counts. Its antigen is still unknown. J is TRBJ2-3 and V is TRBV6-1, with 8 bases matching TRBD1. The material sequenced was PBMCs, taken about 49 days after the first yellow fever vaccination. This receptor was obtained from a man aged 18 to 29 who received the YFV17D yellow fever vaccine. For the CDR3, the DNA is TGTGCCAGCAGGACCACAGGGGGGATCACAGATACGCAGTATTTT. It codes for CASRTTGGITDTQYF.